Listed below are T cell receptor beta chains from one sample, sequenced in a study of glioma-infiltrating T cells after dendritic cell vaccination. Only in-frame clones appear in the TCRdb table, and some are missing; sequencing was by immunoSEQ multiplex PCR. The sample has 65,000 or so clones; approximately 89% are singletons. Sequencing was performed on blood, taken after dendritic cell vaccination. Receptors were obtained from a human donor with glioblastoma. CDR3s include the opening cysteine and the closing phenylalanine or tryptophan. A D gene is named only where the DNA matches it firmly. Expanded clones are given a class, and other clones once, few, many or no size at all.

TRBJ2-7	NA	TRBV30	TRBD1	CAWSFGQGASYEQYF	TGTGCCTGGAGTTTCGGACAGGGGGCTTCCTACGAGCAGTACTTC
TRBJ1-2	NA	TRBV10-3	TRBD1	CAISESGTGGYGYTF	TGTGCCATCAGTGAGTCTGGGACAGGGGGCTATGGCTACACCTTC
TRBJ1-1	NA	TRBV7-2	NA	CASSPADRDTEAFF	TGTGCCAGCAGCCCCGCTGATCGGGACACTGAAGCTTTCTTT
TRBJ2-6	NA	TRBV27	TRBD1	CASSQQGPSGANVLTF	TGTGCCAGCAGTCAACAGGGGCCCTCTGGGGCCAACGTCCTGACTTTC
TRBJ2-4	NA	TRBV11-2	TRBD2	CASSLRLGLAGLAKNIQYF	TGTGCCAGCAGCTTACGCCTTGGACTAGCGGGGCTAGCCAAAAACATTCAGTACTTC
TRBJ2-7	once	TRBV7-2	NA	CASSLADSYEQYF	TGTGCCAGCAGCTTAGCGGACAGCTACGAGCAGTACTTC
TRBJ2-7	NA	TRBV6-5	TRBD1	CASTKRTGAYEQYF	TGTGCCAGCACCAAACGGACAGGCGCCTACGAGCAGTACTTC
TRBJ2-2	NA	TRBV7-2	NA	CASSPETSWSGELFF	TGTGCCAGCAGCCCGGAGACTAGTTGGTCCGGGGAGCTGTTTTTT
TRBJ2-5	few	TRBV7-2	NA	CASSPRLDSGQETQYF	TGTGCCAGCAGCCCGCGGCTGGACAGCGGACAAGAGACCCAGTACTTC
TRBJ2-4	NA	TRBV7-9	TRBD1	CASSRTGVENIQYF	TGTGCCAGCAGCCGTACAGGGGTGGAAAACATTCAGTACTTC
TRBJ1-2	NA	TRBV18	NA	CASSPPEYGYTF	TGTGCCAGCTCACCTCCGGAGTATGGCTACACCTTC
TRBJ2-5	NA	TRBV27	NA	CASSLYLRGTETQYF	TGTGCCAGCAGTTTATATTTGAGGGGGACAGAGACCCAGTACTTC
TRBJ2-6	NA	TRBV14	NA	CASRDSGANVLTF	TGTGCCAGCCGGGACTCTGGGGCCAACGTCCTGACTTTC
TRBJ1-2	NA	TRBV7-2	NA	CASSLARWGANYGYTF	TGTGCCAGCAGCTTAGCGCGATGGGGGGCTAACTATGGCTACACCTTC
TRBJ2-5	NA	TRBV2	NA	CASRRGGGSRSETQYF	TGTGCCAGCAGGAGGGGTGGAGGGAGTAGGTCGGAGACCCAGTACTTC
TRBJ1-1	NA	TRBV10-1	TRBD1	CASSDPGTGSTEAFF	TGCGCCAGCAGTGATCCCGGGACAGGGTCCACTGAAGCTTTCTTT
TRBJ2-7	NA	TRBV6-4	TRBD2	CASSDFRTSGILYF	TGTGCCAGCAGTGACTTTCGGACTAGCGGGATCTTGTACTTC
TRBJ1-1	once	TRBV4-3	NA	CASSQGRGLMDGSFF	TGCGCCAGCAGCCAGGGCCGGGGGTTAATGGATGGGTCTTTCTTT
TRBJ2-3	NA	TRBV10-3	TRBD2	CAISEGGRGTDTQYF	TGTGCCATCAGTGAGGGCGGGAGGGGCACAGATACGCAGTATTTT
TRBJ2-3	NA	TRBV10-1	NA	CASSPGQDTDTQYF	TGCGCCAGCAGCCCGGGACAAGACACAGATACGCAGTATTTT
TRBJ1-2	NA	TRBV29-1	TRBD1	CSVSRDRHPYGYTF	TGCAGCGTAAGCAGGGACAGACACCCCTATGGCTACACCTTC
TRBJ1-2	NA	TRBV6-5	NA	CASSRTLNYGYTF	TGTGCCAGCAGTCGGACACTGAACTATGGCTACACCTTC
TRBJ2-7	NA	TRBV4-3	TRBD2	CASSQEAGVGYEQYF	TGCGCCAGCAGCCAAGAAGCGGGAGTAGGTTACGAGCAGTACTTC
TRBJ2-5	NA	TRBV11-3	TRBD2	CASSPQGLAAQETQYF	TGTGCCAGCAGCCCGCAGGGACTAGCGGCACAAGAGACCCAGTACTTC
TRBJ2-1	NA	TRBV4-3	NA	CASSQDGSSRWREQFF	TGCGCCAGCAGCCAAGATGGTAGCTCCAGATGGAGGGAGCAGTTCTTC
TRBJ1-1	NA	TRBV30	NA	CAWSRTGNDPNSRRAFF	TGTGCCTGGAGCAGGACGGGAAACGACCCTAATTCCCGAAGAGCTTTCTTT
TRBJ1-5	NA	TRBV30	TRBD1	CAWSGDRGSQPQHF	TGTGCCTGGAGCGGGGACAGGGGGAGTCAGCCCCAGCATTTT
TRBJ1-2	NA	TRBV18	TRBD1	CASSRGQSSPYGYTF	TGTGCCAGCTCACGGGGACAGTCCTCACCCTATGGCTACACCTTC
TRBJ2-1	NA	TRBV19	NA	CASTGPYNEQFF	TGTGCCAGTACAGGGCCCTACAATGAGCAGTTCTTC
TRBJ1-1	NA	TRBV30	NA	CACNSMNTEAFF	TGTGCCTGTAACAGCATGAACACTGAAGCTTTCTTT
TRBJ1-4	NA	TRBV9	TRBD1	CASSPTGRREKLFF	TGTGCCAGCAGCCCGACAGGGCGACGAGAAAAACTGTTTTTT
TRBJ2-7	NA	TRBV6-5	TRBD1	CASSRTGDEQYF	TGTGCCAGCAGTCGGACAGGGGATGAGCAGTACTTC
TRBJ1-4	once	TRBV6-1	NA	CASSEAVSVGPTNEKLFF	TGTGCCAGCAGTGAAGCGGTGTCGGTGGGGCCCACTAATGAAAAACTGTTTTTT
TRBJ2-7	NA	TRBV5-4	TRBD2	CASSLASGGSYEQYF	TGTGCCAGCAGCTTGGCCAGCGGGGGCTCCTACGAGCAGTACTTC
TRBJ2-3	once	TRBV7-9	NA	CASRGGADTQYF	TGTGCCAGTAGGGGGGGGGCAGATACGCAGTATTTT
TRBJ2-3	NA	TRBV21-1	NA	CASRMDRGADTQYF	TGTGCCAGCAGGATGGACAGGGGTGCAGATACGCAGTATTTT
TRBJ1-2	few	TRBV4-1	TRBD1	CASSPLFPEAGGRHYGYTF	TGCGCCAGCAGCCCTTTATTTCCGGAGGCAGGGGGCAGACACTATGGCTACACCTTC
TRBJ2-5	NA	TRBV7-9	TRBD1	CASSPRDRGIQETQYF	TGTGCCAGCAGCCCCCGGGACAGGGGGATCCAAGAGACCCAGTACTTC
TRBJ2-3	NA	TRBV11-3	TRBD2	CASSPGTSGNTDTQYF	TGTGCCAGCAGCCCGGGGACTAGCGGGAACACAGATACGCAGTATTTT
TRBJ1-2	NA	TRBV7-2	NA	CASSLGQGNYGYTF	TGTGCCAGCAGCTTAGGGCAGGGAAACTATGGCTACACCTTC
TRBJ1-5	NA	TRBV7-2	NA	CASSSISGSGNQPQHF	TGTGCCAGCAGCTCAATCTCCGGGTCGGGCAATCAGCCCCAGCATTTT
TRBJ1-5	NA	TRBV6-5	NA	CASSHGWGQGQPQHF	TGTGCCAGCAGTCACGGGTGGGGGCAGGGTCAGCCCCAGCATTTT
TRBJ1-5	NA	TRBV27	TRBD1	CASSRRTSQDRAQPQHF	TGTGCCAGCAGCCGAAGAACAAGTCAGGACAGGGCACAGCCCCAGCATTTT
TRBJ1-4	NA	TRBV19	TRBD1	CASSIDQGTGKKLFF	TGTGCCAGTAGTATAGATCAGGGGACAGGAAAAAAACTGTTTTTT
TRBJ1-1	NA	TRBV19	TRBD1	CASSIQGGNTEAFF	TGTGCCAGTAGTATCCAGGGGGGGAACACTGAAGCTTTCTTT
TRBJ1-1	NA	TRBV6-1	NA	CASSTNGGVNTEAFF	TGTGCCAGCAGCACAAACGGGGGGGTGAACACTGAAGCTTTCTTT
TRBJ2-2	NA	TRBV5-4	TRBD2	CASSTSGGALTGELFF	TGTGCCAGCAGCACTAGCGGGGGGGCCCTGACCGGGGAGCTGTTTTTT
TRBJ1-5	NA	TRBV2	TRBD1	CASGAPGGWRQPQHF	TGTGCCAGCGGGGCCCCAGGGGGGTGGAGGCAGCCCCAGCATTTT
TRBJ2-7	NA	TRBV11-2	TRBD1	CASSPGTVTYEQYF	TGTGCCAGCAGCCCCGGGACAGTAACCTACGAGCAGTACTTC
TRBJ2-1	NA	TRBV18	NA	CASSSNTEQFF	TGTGCCAGCTCATCTAATACGGAGCAGTTCTTC
TRBJ2-3	NA	TRBV7-3	TRBD2	CASSLQTSGTDTQYF	TGTGCCAGCAGCTTACAGACTAGCGGGACAGATACGCAGTATTTT
TRBJ2-1	NA	TRBV10-1	TRBD2	CASSVVGGRAGEQFF	TGCGCCAGCAGCGTGGTCGGCGGGAGGGCCGGGGAGCAGTTCTTC
TRBJ2-3	NA	TRBV10-2	TRBD2	CASSDGGGTDTQYF	TGCGCCAGCAGTGATGGGGGGGGCACAGATACGCAGTATTTT